This TCR beta chain was retrieved from a study of blood T cell repertoires in COVID-19. Study context: From T cells, B-cell-depleted T cells, or PBMCs came the material, which was cDNA or gDNA.

The CDR3 is 16 amino acids. V was pared by 5 bases and J by 5 bases, with 10 bases of the junction left unmatched. The germline V gene has CDR1 MNHEY and CDR2 SMNVEV (reference sequence). Original processing notes: From reference gene primer amplification, estimates of nucleated cell counts were derived. The data were produced by immunoSEQ multiplex PCR, yet TCRdb's version contains in-frame clones alone and is incomplete. V and J calls and clone size are given by that table; D and trimming were obtained from the DNA. Counted here are 160,000 or so clones, roughly four fifths occurring once; the ten biggest clones make up roughly 11%.

This clonotype was obtained from a human donor in a cohort sampled during active COVID-19. Sequencing input: peripheral blood. The chain joins TRBV27 to TRBJ1-5; TRBD1 aligns across 9 bases. CDR3 protein: CASSPRDRDIYQPQHF. Here the CDR3 DNA reads TGTGCCAGCAGTCCGCGGGACAGGGATATCTATCAGCCCCAGCATTTT.